The rows below give T cell receptor beta chains drawn from one sample of a study of T cell responses to AZD1222 COVID-19 vaccine. The protocol was immunoSEQ multiplex PCR, while the TCRdb copy is restricted to in-frame clones and leaves out a portion. In the table there are about 160,000 clones, about 89% of which are singletons. Specimen: peripheral blood, collected on day 0 of AZD1222 vaccination. The receptor set was obtained from an adult in good health. Both conserved end residues are part of each CDR3. The D gene is left open where the match is weak. Expanded clones get a size class; other rows say once, few or many, or leave the size out.

TRBV28	.	TRBD1	TRBJ1-4	CASSPTGVSNEKLFF	TGTGCCAGCAGCCCGACAGGGGTCTCCAATGAAAAACTGTTTTTT
TRBV13	.	.	TRBJ1-5	CASSLGMDGNQPQHF	TGTGCCAGCAGCTTAGGTATGGATGGCAATCAGCCCCAGCATTTT
TRBV7-9	.	.	TRBJ2-6	CASSFSISGANVLTF	TGTGCCAGCAGCTTCTCCATCTCTGGGGCCAACGTCCTGACTTTC
TRBV30	.	.	TRBJ1-2	CAWMRGGNGYTF	TGTGCCTGGATGAGGGGGGGCAATGGCTACACCTTC
TRBV5-4	.	.	TRBJ2-3	CASSPGSSDTQYF	TGTGCCAGCAGCCCCGGGAGTTCCGATACGCAGTATTTT
TRBV28	.	TRBD1	TRBJ2-7	CASTYSGQAGPPHF	TGTGCCAGCACCTATTCCGGACAGGCCGGGCCTCCGCACTTC
TRBV9	few	TRBD2	TRBJ2-6	CASSPRLAGGSGANVLTF	TGTGCCAGCAGCCCCCGCCTAGCGGGGGGGAGTGGGGCCAACGTCCTGACTTTC
TRBV19	.	.	TRBJ1-2	CASSVWPGLANYGYTF	TGTGCCAGTAGCGTGTGGCCAGGGTTAGCTAACTATGGCTACACCTTC
TRBV9	.	TRBD2	TRBJ2-1	CASSVGAGTYNEQFF	TGTGCCAGCAGCGTTGGAGCGGGGACCTACAATGAGCAGTTCTTC
TRBV23-1	.	.	TRBJ1-5	CASSQSKRNQPQHF	TGCGCCAGCAGTCAATCGAAACGAAATCAGCCCCAGCATTTT
TRBV30	.	.	TRBJ2-1	CAWSVTRAGGDEQFF	TGTGCCTGGAGTGTTACCCGGGCTGGAGGGGATGAGCAGTTCTTC
TRBV3-1/TRBV3-2	.	TRBD2	TRBJ2-1	CASSQGVGLAGGINEQFF	TGTGCCAGCAGCCAAGGAGTGGGACTAGCGGGGGGGATAAATGAGCAGTTCTTC
TRBV2	once	.	TRBJ1-1	CASSEAIRVGGIEAFF	TGTGCCAGCAGTGAAGCCATTAGGGTTGGGGGAATTGAAGCTTTCTTT
TRBV12-3/TRBV12-4	.	.	TRBJ1-1	CASSLLRATEAFF	TGTGCCAGCAGTTTATTAAGGGCTACTGAAGCTTTCTTT
TRBV6-5	.	.	TRBJ1-1	CASTPRPGEPFF	TGTGCCAGCACCCCACGACCGGGCGAGCCTTTCTTT
TRBV6-1	.	.	TRBJ1-2	CASSDSRLGYTF	TGTGCCAGCAGTGATTCCAGGCTGGGCTACACCTTC
TRBV3-1/TRBV3-2	.	.	TRBJ2-7	CASSQDLVGAGARYEQYF	TGTGCCAGCAGCCAAGATCTGGTTGGAGCAGGGGCAAGATACGAGCAGTACTTC
TRBV6-5	.	.	TRBJ1-2	CASSYARQDSYGYTF	TGTGCCAGCAGTTACGCTCGGCAGGACAGCTATGGCTACACCTTC
TRBV9	.	.	TRBJ1-1	CASSPGSTVAFF	TGTGCCAGCAGCCCCGGAAGTACTGTGGCTTTCTTT
TRBV27	.	.	TRBJ2-1	CASSSQLSFSGSYNEQFF	TGTGCCAGCAGTTCCCAGTTGTCCTTTAGCGGCTCCTACAATGAGCAGTTCTTC
TRBV7-9	.	.	TRBJ1-2	CASSLVQGGDFGYTF	TGTGCCAGCAGCTTAGTACAGGGCGGGGACTTCGGCTACACCTTC
TRBV7-2	.	.	TRBJ2-3	CASSRPPLGNTQYF	TGTGCCAGCAGCCGCCCCCCGCTGGGTAATACGCAGTATTTT
TRBV5-1	.	.	TRBJ1-1	CASSGLGTSAGRTEAFF	TGCGCCAGCAGCGGGCTAGGGACTTCCGCAGGACGCACTGAAGCTTTCTTT
TRBV28	.	.	TRBJ1-1	CASSRTGRVNTEAFF	TGTGCCAGCAGTAGAACGGGGCGGGTGAACACTGAAGCTTTCTTT
TRBV14	.	.	TRBJ2-7	CASSQGGNLRVPYEQYF	TGTGCCAGCAGCCAAGGGGGTAATTTGCGGGTACCCTACGAGCAGTACTTC
TRBV20-1	.	.	TRBJ2-5	CSLSGVETQYF	TGCAGTCTAAGCGGTGTGGAGACCCAGTACTTC
TRBV24-1	.	.	TRBJ2-5	CATRGSQETQYF	TGTGCCACCAGGGGGAGCCAAGAGACCCAGTACTTC
TRBV28	.	.	TRBJ1-2	CASSWTHGYTF	TGTGCCAGCAGCTGGACCCATGGCTACACCTTC
TRBV28	.	.	TRBJ1-5	CASSLHLGNSNQPQHF	TGTGCCAGCAGTCTACATTTGGGGAATAGCAATCAGCCCCAGCATTTT
TRBV4-1	.	.	TRBJ2-3	CASSQDYEGETTDTQYF	TGCGCCAGCAGCCAAGATTATGAGGGGGAGACAACAGATACGCAGTATTTT
TRBV4-3	.	.	TRBJ1-1	CASSQDLSVGTEAFF	TGCGCCAGCAGCCAAGACCTGTCCGTGGGAACTGAAGCTTTCTTT
TRBV5-4	.	.	TRBJ1-2	CASSTDRLGGYTF	TGTGCCAGCAGCACAGACAGATTGGGTGGCTACACCTTC
TRBV7-9	.	.	TRBJ2-1	CASSGISGEQFF	TGTGCCAGCAGCGGAATCTCGGGTGAGCAGTTCTTC
TRBV19	.	TRBD2	TRBJ2-7	CASTRIFGLAADEQYF	TGTGCCAGTACCCGAATTTTCGGACTAGCGGCTGACGAGCAGTACTTC
TRBV9	.	.	TRBJ1-3	CASSPGGNSGNTIYF	TGTGCCAGCAGCCCCGGGGGAAACTCTGGAAACACCATATATTTT
TRBV27	.	.	TRBJ1-1	CASSLSVNTEAFF	TGTGCCAGCAGTTTATCAGTAAACACTGAAGCTTTCTTT
TRBV19	.	.	TRBJ2-3	CASSISSGNTDTQYF	TGTGCCAGTAGTATAAGTAGCGGAAACACAGATACGCAGTATTTT
TRBV30	.	TRBD1	TRBJ1-6	CAWSVDRGGGSPLHF	TGTGCCTGGAGTGTAGACAGGGGCGGAGGATCACCCCTCCACTTT
TRBV5-4	.	.	TRBJ1-1	CASSPRRGNTEAFF	TGTGCCAGCAGCCCCCGACGGGGGAACACTGAAGCTTTCTTT
TRBV19	.	TRBD2	TRBJ2-3	CASSHRLAGGLTDTQYF	TGTGCCAGTAGTCACCGACTAGCGGGAGGGCTCACAGATACGCAGTATTTT
TRBV5-1	.	.	TRBJ2-3	CASSLEGGGLDTQYF	TGCGCCAGCAGCTTGGAAGGAGGGGGCCTTGATACGCAGTATTTT
TRBV18	.	TRBD1	TRBJ2-7	CASSPRGTYEQYF	TGTGCCAGCTCACCCAGGGGGACCTACGAGCAGTACTTC